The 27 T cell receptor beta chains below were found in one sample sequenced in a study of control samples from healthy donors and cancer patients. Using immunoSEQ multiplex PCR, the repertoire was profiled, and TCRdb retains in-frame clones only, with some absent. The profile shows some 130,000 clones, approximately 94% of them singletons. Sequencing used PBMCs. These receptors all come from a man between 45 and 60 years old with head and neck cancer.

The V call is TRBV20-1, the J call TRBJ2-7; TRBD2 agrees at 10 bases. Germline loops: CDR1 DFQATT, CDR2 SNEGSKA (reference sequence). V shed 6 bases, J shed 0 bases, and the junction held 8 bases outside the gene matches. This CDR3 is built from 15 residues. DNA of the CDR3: TGCAGTGCGAGTAGCGGGGGGAAGTCCTCCTACGAGCAGTACTTC. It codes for CSASSGGKSSYEQYF.

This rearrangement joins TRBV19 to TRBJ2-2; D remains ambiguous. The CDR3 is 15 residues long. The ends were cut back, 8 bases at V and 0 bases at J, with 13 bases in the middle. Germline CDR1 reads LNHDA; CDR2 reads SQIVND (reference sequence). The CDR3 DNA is TGTGCCAGTCAACCGGAACCATCGAACACCGGGGAGCTGTTTTTT. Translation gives CASQPEPSNTGELFF. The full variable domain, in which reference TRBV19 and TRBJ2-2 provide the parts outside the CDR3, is DGGITQSPKYLFRKEGQNVTLSCEQNLNHDAMYWYRQDPGQGLRLIYYSQIVNDFQKGDIAEGYSVSREKKESFPLTVTSAQKNPTAFYLCASQPEPSNTGELFFGEGSRLTVL.

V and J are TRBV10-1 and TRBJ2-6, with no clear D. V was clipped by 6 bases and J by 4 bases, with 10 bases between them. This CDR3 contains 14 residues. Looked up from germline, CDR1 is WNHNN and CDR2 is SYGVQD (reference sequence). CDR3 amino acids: CASSSRVGANVLTF. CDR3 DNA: TGCGCCAGCAGCTCTCGGGTCGGGGCCAACGTCCTGACTTTC.

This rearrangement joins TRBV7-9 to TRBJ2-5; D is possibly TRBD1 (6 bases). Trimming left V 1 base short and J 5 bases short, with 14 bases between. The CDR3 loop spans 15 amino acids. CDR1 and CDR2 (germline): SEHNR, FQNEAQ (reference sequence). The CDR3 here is CASSLEGVVVETQYF. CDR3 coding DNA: TGTGCCAGCAGCTTAGAGGGGGTTGTGGTGGAGACCCAGTACTTC.

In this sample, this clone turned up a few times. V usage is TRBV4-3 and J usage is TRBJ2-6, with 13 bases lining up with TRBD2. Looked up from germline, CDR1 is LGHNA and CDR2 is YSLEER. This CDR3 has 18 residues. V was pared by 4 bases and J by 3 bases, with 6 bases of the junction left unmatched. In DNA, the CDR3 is TGCGCCAGCAGCCGGACAGGACTAGCGGGGGTTGGGGCCAACGTCCTGACTTTC. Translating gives CASSRTGLAGVGANVLTF.

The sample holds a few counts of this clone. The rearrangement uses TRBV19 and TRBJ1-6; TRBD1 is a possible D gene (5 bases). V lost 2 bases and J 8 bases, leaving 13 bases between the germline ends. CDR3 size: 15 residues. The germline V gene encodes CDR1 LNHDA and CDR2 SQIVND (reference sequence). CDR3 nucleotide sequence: TGTGCCAGTAGTATACGCGGGCTGGGGGATTCACCCCTCCACTTT. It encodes CASSIRGLGDSPLHF. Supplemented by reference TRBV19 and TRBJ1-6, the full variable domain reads DGGITQSPKYLFRKEGQNVTLSCEQNLNHDAMYWYRQDPGQGLRLIYYSQIVNDFQKGDIAEGYSVSREKKESFPLTVTSAQKNPTAFYLCASSIRGLGDSPLHFGNGTRLTVT.

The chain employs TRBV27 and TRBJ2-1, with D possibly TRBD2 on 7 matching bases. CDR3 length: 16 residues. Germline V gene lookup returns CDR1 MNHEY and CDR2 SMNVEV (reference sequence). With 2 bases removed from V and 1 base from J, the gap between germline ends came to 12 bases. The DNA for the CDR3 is TGTGCCAGCAGTTTAAGGGGGGGGCGATCCTACAATGAGCAGTTCTTC. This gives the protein CASSLRGGRSYNEQFF.

The CDR3 DNA is TGTGCCAGCAGCTGGATGGGACGGTTGAACACTGAAGCTTTCTTT. It encodes CASSWMGRLNTEAFF. The V gene is TRBV7-8, the J gene TRBJ1-1, with a tentative D call TRBD1 (5 bases). Germline V gene sequence: CDR1 SGHVS, CDR2 FQNEAQ. This CDR3 comprises 15 residues. The V and J ends lost 4 bases and 0 bases respectively, with 12 bases between them.

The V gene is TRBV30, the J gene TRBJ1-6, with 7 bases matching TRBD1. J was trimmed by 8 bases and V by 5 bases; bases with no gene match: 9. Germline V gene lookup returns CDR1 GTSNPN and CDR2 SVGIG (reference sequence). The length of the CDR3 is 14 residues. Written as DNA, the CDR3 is TGTGCCTGGGTCTCGACAGGGAGAGATTCACCCCTCCACTTT. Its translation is CAWVSTGRDSPLHF.

This CDR3 is CASSQEDSYNEQFF. CDR3 nucleotides: TGTGCCAGCAGCCAAGAAGATAGCTACAATGAGCAGTTCTTC. V and J are TRBV4-2 and TRBJ2-1; D uncertain. Germline V gives CDR1 LGHNA, CDR2 YNFKEQ. CDR3 length: 14 amino acids. The V end was cut by 0 bases, the J end by 3 bases, with 6 bases between.

The CDR3 region has the DNA TGTGCCAGCCACGGACAAACGAACACCGGGGAGCTGTTTTTT. It translates to CASHGQTNTGELFF. The gene calls are TRBV7-9 and TRBJ2-2, with D possibly TRBD1 on 5 matching bases. The length of the CDR3 is 14 residues. Deletions cut 8 bases from V and 0 bases from J, with 10 bases between. Germline-derived CDR1 and CDR2 are SEHNR and FQNEAQ (reference sequence).

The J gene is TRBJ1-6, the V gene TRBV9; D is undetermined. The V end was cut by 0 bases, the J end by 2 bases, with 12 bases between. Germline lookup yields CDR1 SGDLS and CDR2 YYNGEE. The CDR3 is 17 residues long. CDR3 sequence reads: CASSVGRAFTYNSPLHF. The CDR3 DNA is TGTGCCAGCAGCGTAGGGAGGGCCTTTACCTATAATTCACCCCTCCACTTT.

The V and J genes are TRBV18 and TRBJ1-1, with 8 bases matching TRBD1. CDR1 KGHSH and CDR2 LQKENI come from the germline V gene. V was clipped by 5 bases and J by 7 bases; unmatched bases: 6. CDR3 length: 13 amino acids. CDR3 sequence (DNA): TGTGCCAGCTCAGTAGACAGGGGAGTTGAAGCTTTCTTT. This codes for CASSVDRGVEAFF.

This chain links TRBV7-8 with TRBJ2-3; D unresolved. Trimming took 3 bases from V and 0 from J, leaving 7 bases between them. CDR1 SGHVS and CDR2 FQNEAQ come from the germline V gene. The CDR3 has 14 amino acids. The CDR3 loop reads CASSLSRSTDTQYF. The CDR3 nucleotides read TGTGCCAGCAGCTTGTCCCGTAGCACAGATACGCAGTATTTT.

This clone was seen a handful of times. The CDR3 nucleotides read TGTGCCAGCGGCTTGGGCGGGAATTCACCCCTCCACTTT. Translating gives CASGLGGNSPLHF. The rearrangement joins TRBV27 to TRBJ1-6; no definite D call. Trimming pared 8 bases from V and 7 bases from J, leaving 12 bases between. The CDR3 consists of 13 residues. Per germline, CDR1 MNHEY and CDR2 SMNVEV (reference sequence).

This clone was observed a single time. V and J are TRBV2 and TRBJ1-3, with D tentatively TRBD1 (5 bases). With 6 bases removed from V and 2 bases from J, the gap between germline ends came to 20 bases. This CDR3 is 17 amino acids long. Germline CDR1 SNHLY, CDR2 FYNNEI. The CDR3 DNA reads TGTGCCAGCAGGGGGGTCCGGGGGGGGAGGCCTGGAAACACCATATATTTT. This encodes CASRGVRGGRPGNTIYF.

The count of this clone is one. CDR3 nucleotide sequence: TGTGCCAGCAGCGCCCTAACCGGGGAGCTGTTTTTT. It translates to CASSALTGELFF. The chain is built from TRBV7-3 and TRBJ2-2; D remains ambiguous. This CDR3 region has 12 residues. Germline V lookup: CDR1 SGHTA, CDR2 FQGTGA. Trimming removed 5 bases from V and 5 bases from J, with 6 bases in between.

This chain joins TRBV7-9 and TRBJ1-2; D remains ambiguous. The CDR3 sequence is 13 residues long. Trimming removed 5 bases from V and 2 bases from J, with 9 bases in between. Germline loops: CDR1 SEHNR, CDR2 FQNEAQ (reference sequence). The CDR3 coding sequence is TGTGCCAGCAGCCCGCCGCAGAACTATGGCTACACCTTC. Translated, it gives CASSPPQNYGYTF.

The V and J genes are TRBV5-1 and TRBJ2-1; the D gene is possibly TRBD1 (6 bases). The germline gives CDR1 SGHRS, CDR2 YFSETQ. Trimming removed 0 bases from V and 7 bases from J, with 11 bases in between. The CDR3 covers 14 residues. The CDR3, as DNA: TGCGCCAGCAGCTTGGGGGGAACAGGGAATGAGCAGTTCTTC. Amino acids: CASSLGGTGNEQFF. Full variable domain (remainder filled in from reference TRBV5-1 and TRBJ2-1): KAGVTQTPRYLIKTRGQQVTLSCSPISGHRSVSWYQQTPGQGLQFLFEYFSETQRNKGNFPGRFSGRQFSNSRSEMNVSTLELGDSALYLCASSLGGTGNEQFFGPGTRLTVL.

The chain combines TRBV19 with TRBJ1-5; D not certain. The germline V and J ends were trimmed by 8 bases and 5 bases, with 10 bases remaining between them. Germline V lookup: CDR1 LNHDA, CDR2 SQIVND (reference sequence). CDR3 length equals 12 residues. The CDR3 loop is CASSWNYQPQHF. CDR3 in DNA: TGTGCCAGTTCGTGGAATTATCAGCCCCAGCATTTT. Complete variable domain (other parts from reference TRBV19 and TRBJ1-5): DGGITQSPKYLFRKEGQNVTLSCEQNLNHDAMYWYRQDPGQGLRLIYYSQIVNDFQKGDIAEGYSVSREKKESFPLTVTSAQKNPTAFYLCASSWNYQPQHFGDGTRLSIL.

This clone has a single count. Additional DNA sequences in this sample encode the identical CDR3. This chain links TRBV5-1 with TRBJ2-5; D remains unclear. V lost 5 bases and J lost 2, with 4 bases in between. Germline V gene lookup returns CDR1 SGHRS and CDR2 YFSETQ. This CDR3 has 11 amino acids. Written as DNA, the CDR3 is TGCGCCAGCAGTCTGCAAGAGACCCAGTACTTC. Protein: CASSLQETQYF.

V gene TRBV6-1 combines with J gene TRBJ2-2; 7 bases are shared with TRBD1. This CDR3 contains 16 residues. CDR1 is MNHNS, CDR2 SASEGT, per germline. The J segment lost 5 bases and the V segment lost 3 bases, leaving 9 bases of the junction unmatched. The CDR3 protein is CASSDYRDRVTGELFF. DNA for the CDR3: TGTGCCAGCAGTGACTACCGGGACAGAGTAACCGGGGAGCTGTTTTTT.

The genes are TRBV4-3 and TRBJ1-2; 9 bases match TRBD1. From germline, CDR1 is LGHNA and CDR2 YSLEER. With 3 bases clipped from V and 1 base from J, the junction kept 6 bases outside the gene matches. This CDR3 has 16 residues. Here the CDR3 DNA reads TGCGCCAGCAGCCATGTGGGACAGGGAGTTAACTATGGCTACACCTTC. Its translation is CASSHVGQGVNYGYTF.

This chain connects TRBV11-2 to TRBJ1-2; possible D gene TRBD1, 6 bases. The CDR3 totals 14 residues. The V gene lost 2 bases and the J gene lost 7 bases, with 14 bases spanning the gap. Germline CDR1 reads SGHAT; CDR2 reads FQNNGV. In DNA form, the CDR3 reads TGTGCCAGCAGCTTAAGGGGGGGCTTCAGTGGCTACACCTTC. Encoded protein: CASSLRGGFSGYTF.

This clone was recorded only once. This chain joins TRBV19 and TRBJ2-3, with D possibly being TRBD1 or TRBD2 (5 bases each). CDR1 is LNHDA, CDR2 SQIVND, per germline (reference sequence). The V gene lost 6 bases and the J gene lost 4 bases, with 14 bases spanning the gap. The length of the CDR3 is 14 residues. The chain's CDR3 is CASSPRDLSDTQYF. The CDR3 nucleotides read TGTGCCAGTAGCCCCCGGGACCTTTCAGATACGCAGTATTTT.

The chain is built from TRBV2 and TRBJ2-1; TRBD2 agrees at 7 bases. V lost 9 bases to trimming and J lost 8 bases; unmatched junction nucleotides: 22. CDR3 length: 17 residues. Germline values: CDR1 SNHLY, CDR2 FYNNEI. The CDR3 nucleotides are TGTGCCAGGACCCAAGAGAACAGCGGGGTCGCGAAGGATGAGCAGTTCTTC. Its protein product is CARTQENSGVAKDEQFF.

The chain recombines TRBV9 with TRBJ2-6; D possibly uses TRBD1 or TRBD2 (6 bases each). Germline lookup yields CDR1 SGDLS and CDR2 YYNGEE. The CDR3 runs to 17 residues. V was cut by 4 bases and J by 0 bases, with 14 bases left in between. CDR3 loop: CASSPTGGHSGANVLTF. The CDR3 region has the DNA TGTGCCAGCAGCCCCACCGGGGGCCACTCTGGGGCCAACGTCCTGACTTTC.